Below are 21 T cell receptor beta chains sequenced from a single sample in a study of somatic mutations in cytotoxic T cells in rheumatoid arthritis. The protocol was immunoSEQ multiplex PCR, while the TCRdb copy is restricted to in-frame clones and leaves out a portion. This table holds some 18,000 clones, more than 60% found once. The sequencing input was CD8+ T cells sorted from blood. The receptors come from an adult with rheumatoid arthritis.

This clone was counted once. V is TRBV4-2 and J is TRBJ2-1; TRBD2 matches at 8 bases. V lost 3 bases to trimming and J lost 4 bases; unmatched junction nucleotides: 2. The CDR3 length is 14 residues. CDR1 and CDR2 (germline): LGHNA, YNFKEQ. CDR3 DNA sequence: TGTGCCAGCAGCCACCAGCGGGGGTACAATGAGCAGTTCTTC. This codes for CASSHQRGYNEQFF.

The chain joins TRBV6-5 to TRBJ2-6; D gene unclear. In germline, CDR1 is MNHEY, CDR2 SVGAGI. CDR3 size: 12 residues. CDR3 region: CAVTSGANVLTF. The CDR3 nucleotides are TGTGCAGTCACCTCTGGGGCCAACGTCCTGACTTTC.

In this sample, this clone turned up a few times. The CDR3 region has the DNA TGTGCCAGCACCCCGGGCGCTTACCCGACGACTGAAGAGACCCAGTACTTC. It specifies CASTPGAYPTTEETQYF. The gene calls are TRBV7-9 and TRBJ2-5; no clear D. Germline CDR1 is SEHNR and CDR2 is FQNEAQ (reference sequence). The CDR3 consists of 17 residues. Trimming pared 7 bases from V and 3 bases from J, leaving 24 bases between.

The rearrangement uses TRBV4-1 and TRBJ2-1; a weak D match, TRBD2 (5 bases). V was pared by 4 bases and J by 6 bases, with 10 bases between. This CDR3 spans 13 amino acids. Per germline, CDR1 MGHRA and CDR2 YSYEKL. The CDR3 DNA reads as TGCGCCAGCAGCCTCGGAGGTCTCAATGAGCAGTTCTTC. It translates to CASSLGGLNEQFF.

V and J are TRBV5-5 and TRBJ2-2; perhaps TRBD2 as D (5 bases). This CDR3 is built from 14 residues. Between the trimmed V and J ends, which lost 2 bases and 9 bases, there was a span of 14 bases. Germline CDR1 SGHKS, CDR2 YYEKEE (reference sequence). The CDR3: CASSFIRGYRELFF. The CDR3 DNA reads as TGTGCCAGCAGCTTCATAAGAGGGTATAGGGAGCTGTTTTTT.

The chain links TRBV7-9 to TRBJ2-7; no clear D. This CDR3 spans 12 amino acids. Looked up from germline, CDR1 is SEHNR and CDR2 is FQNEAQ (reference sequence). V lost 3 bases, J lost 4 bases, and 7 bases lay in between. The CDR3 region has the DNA TGTGCCAGCAGCTTCCTGACATACGAGCAGTACTTC. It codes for CASSFLTYEQYF.

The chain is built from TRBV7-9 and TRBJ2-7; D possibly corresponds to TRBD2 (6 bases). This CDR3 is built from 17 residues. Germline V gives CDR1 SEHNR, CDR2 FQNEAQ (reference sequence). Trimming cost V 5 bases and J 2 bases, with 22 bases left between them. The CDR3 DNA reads TGTGCCAGCAGCCCAGAATTACCGCTAGCGTTCCCCTACGAGCAGTACTTC. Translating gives CASSPELPLAFPYEQYF.

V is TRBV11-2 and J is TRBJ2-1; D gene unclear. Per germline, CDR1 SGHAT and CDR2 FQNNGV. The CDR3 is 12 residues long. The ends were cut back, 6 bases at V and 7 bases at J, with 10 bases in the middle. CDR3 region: CASSYTENEQFF. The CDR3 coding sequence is TGTGCCAGCAGTTATACTGAGAATGAGCAGTTCTTC. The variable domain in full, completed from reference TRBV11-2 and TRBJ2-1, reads EAGVAQSPRYKIIEKRQSVAFWCNPISGHATLYWYQQILGQGPKLLIQFQNNGVVDDSQLPKDRFSAERLKGVDSTLKIQPAKLEDSAVYLCASSYTENEQFFGPGTRLTVL.

The CDR3 loop reads CSVVRGIQETQYF. CDR3 DNA sequence: TGCAGCGTTGTTCGGGGCATTCAAGAGACCCAGTACTTC. The rearrangement joins TRBV29-1 to TRBJ2-5; D could derive from TRBD1 or TRBD2 (5 bases each). CDR1 SQVTM and CDR2 ANQGSEA come from the germline V gene. The V end lost 4 bases, the J end lost 2 bases, and 11 bases lay between the germline ends. This CDR3 has 13 residues.

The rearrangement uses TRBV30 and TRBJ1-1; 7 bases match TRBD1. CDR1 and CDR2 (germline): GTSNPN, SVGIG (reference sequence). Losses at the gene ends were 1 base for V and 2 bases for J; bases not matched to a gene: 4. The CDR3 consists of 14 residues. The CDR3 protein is CAWSGDSLNTEAFF. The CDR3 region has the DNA TGTGCCTGGAGTGGGGACAGTCTTAACACTGAAGCTTTCTTT.

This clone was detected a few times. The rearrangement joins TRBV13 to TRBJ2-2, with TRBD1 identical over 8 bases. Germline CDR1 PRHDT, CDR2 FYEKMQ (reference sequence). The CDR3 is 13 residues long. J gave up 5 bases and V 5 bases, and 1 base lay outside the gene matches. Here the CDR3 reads CASSHRGTGELFF. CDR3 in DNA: TGTGCCAGCAGCCACAGGGGGACCGGGGAGCTGTTTTTT.

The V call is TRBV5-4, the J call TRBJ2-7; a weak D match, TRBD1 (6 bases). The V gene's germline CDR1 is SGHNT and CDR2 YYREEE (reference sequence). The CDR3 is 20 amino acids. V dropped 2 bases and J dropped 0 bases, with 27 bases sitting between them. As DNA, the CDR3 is TGTGCCAGCAGCTTTCCCCCCGGGACATTCGGGTTAAACCCCTCCTACGAGCAGTACTTC. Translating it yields CASSFPPGTFGLNPSYEQYF.

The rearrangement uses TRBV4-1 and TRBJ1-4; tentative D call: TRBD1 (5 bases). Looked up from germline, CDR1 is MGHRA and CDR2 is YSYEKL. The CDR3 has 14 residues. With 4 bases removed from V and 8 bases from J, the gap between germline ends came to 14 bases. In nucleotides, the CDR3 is TGCGCCAGCAGCCGGAGCAGGGTGGGAGAAAAACTGTTTTTT. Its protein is CASSRSRVGEKLFF.

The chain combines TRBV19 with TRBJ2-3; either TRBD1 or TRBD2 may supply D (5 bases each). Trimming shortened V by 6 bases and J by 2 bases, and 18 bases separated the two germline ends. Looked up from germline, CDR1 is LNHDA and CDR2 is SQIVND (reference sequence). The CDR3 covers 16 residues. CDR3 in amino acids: CASRSLLAGHTDTQYF. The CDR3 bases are TGTGCCAGTAGATCACTCCTAGCAGGGCACACAGATACGCAGTATTTT.

The CDR3: CASSQDRYEQYF. For the CDR3, the DNA is TGTGCCAGCAGTCAAGACAGGTACGAGCAGTACTTC. This chain joins TRBV7-9 and TRBJ2-7, with D possibly matching TRBD1 (6 bases). Germline V gene lookup returns CDR1 SEHNR and CDR2 FQNEAQ (reference sequence). Trimming cost V 6 bases and J 4 bases, with 10 bases left between them. This CDR3 has 12 amino acids. Using reference TRBV7-9 and TRBJ2-7 for the parts outside the CDR3, the full variable domain is DTGVSQNPRHKITKRGQNVTFRCDPISEHNRLYWYRQTLGQGPEFLTYFQNEAQLEKSRLLSDRFSAERPKGSFSTLEIQRTEQGDSAMYLCASSQDRYEQYFGPGTRLTVT.

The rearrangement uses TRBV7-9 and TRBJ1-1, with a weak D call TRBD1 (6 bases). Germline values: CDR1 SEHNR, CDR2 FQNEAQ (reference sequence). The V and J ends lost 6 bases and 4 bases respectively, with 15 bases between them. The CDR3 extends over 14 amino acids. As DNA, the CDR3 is TGTGCCAGCAGATTGGGGGGCTTGAGCACTGAAGCTTTCTTT. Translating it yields CASRLGGLSTEAFF.

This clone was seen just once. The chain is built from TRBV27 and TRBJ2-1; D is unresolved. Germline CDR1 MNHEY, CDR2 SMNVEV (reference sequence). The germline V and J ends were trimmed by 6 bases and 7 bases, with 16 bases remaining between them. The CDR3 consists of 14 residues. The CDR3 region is CASRPAAVGNEQFF. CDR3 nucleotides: TGTGCCAGCAGACCCGCGGCGGTTGGGAATGAGCAGTTCTTC.

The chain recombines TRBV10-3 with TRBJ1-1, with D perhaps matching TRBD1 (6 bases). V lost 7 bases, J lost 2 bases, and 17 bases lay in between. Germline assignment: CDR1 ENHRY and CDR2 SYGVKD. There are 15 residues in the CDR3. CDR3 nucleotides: TGTGCCATCAAGCCGACAGGAGCCTCAAACACTGAAGCTTTCTTT. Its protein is CAIKPTGASNTEAFF.

For the CDR3, the DNA is TGTGCCAGCAGTCAATACAGGGGCTATGGCTACACCTTC. Its protein product is CASSQYRGYGYTF. V is TRBV6-5 and J is TRBJ1-2, with 7 bases matching TRBD1. V shed 5 bases and J 4 bases; nucleotides not matched to a gene: 4. This CDR3 is 13 amino acids long. Per the germline V gene, CDR1 is MNHEY and CDR2 is SVGAGI.

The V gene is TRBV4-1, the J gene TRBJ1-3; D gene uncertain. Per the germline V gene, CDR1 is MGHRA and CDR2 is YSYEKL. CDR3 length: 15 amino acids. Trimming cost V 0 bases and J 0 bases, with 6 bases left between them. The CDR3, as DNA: TGCGCCAGCAGCCAAGATCGCCTCTCTGGAAACACCATATATTTT. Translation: CASSQDRLSGNTIYF.

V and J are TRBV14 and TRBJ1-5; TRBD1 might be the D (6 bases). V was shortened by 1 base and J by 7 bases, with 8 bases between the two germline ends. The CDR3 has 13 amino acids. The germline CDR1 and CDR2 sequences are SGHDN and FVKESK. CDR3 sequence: CASSQGRGQPQHF. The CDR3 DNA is TGTGCCAGCAGCCAAGGGAGGGGGCAGCCCCAGCATTTT.